This is a list of T cell receptor beta chains from one sample in a study of blood T cell repertoires in COVID-19. TCRdb's table, derived via immunoSEQ multiplex PCR, lists solely in-frame clones and lacks some. The sample has more than 100,000 clones; roughly 79% are singletons. The sequenced sample was peripheral blood. These receptors came from a woman aged 55-69 years with active or convalescent COVID-19. Each CDR3 is given with its conserved first and last residue. The order of the fields is D gene, J gene, V gene, clone size, CDR3 protein, CDR3 DNA. D genes are given only for firm matches. Size values are once, few and many counts, or a class for expanded clones, and some rows have none.

>NA|TRBJ1-2|TRBV19|once
CASSLQSYYGYTF
TGTGCCAGTAGTCTGCAATCCTATTATGGCTACACCTTC
>TRBD1|TRBJ2-7|TRBV6-5|NA
CASSPGQGNSEQYF
TGTGCCAGCAGCCCGGGACAGGGTAATTCCGAGCAGTACTTC
>TRBD2|TRBJ2-3|TRBV9|NA
CASSVGGRGGGDTQYF
TGTGCCAGCAGCGTAGGAGGGCGGGGGGGAGGCGATACGCAGTATTTT
>NA|TRBJ1-6|TRBV2|NA
CASGTQNSPLHF
TGTGCCAGCGGGACACAAAATTCACCCCTCCACTTT
>NA|TRBJ1-2|TRBV6-1|NA
CASSEPGVWGYTF
TGTGCCAGCAGTGAACCAGGGGTATGGGGCTACACCTTC
>TRBD1|TRBJ1-2|TRBV2|NA
CASAQGTVAFYGYTF
TGTGCCAGCGCCCAGGGGACAGTTGCCTTCTATGGCTACACCTTC
>TRBD2|TRBJ2-1|TRBV6-2/TRBV6-3|NA
CASSQIAGPYNEQFF
TGTGCCAGCAGCCAGATAGCGGGACCCTACAATGAGCAGTTCTTC
>NA|TRBJ2-3|TRBV5-4|NA
CASSFATRTDTQYF
TGTGCCAGCAGCTTCGCGACTAGAACAGATACGCAGTATTTT
>TRBD1|TRBJ1-1|TRBV28|NA
CASRHRTGGWNTEAFF
TGTGCCAGCAGGCATAGGACAGGGGGCTGGAACACTGAAGCTTTCTTT
>TRBD1|TRBJ1-5|TRBV7-4|once
CASSSLVTGGLYSNQPQHF
TGTGCCAGCAGCTCCTTGGTGACAGGGGGCCTATATAGCAATCAGCCCCAGCATTTT
>NA|TRBJ2-1|TRBV6-2/TRBV6-3|once
CASSSDSYNEQFF
TGTGCCAGCAGTTCGGACAGCTACAATGAGCAGTTCTTC
>NA|TRBJ2-1|TRBV14|NA
CASSQDRGPRLRREQFF
TGTGCCAGCAGCCAAGATAGGGGCCCGAGGCTGCGGCGAGAGCAGTTCTTC
>TRBD2|TRBJ2-1|TRBV7-3|NA
CASSYPGGSVGEQFF
TGTGCCAGCAGTTACCCGGGGGGGTCCGTGGGTGAGCAGTTCTTC
>TRBD1|TRBJ1-6|TRBV7-6|NA
CASSLTPGGAGGSPLHF
TGTGCCAGCAGCTTAACACCAGGGGGCGCAGGAGGTTCACCCCTCCACTTT
>TRBD1|TRBJ2-1|TRBV6-4|NA
CASSPRDREYNEQFF
TGTGCCAGCAGTCCCCGGGACAGGGAGTACAATGAGCAGTTCTTC
>NA|TRBJ1-3|TRBV12-3/TRBV12-4|NA
CASGWGGGNTIYF
TGTGCCAGCGGGTGGGGGGGTGGTAACACCATATATTTT
>NA|TRBJ1-1|TRBV7-8|once
CASSLGPGRRTEAFF
TGTGCCAGCAGCTTAGGTCCCGGGAGACGGACTGAAGCTTTCTTT
>TRBD1|TRBJ2-1|TRBV30|NA
CASVDRGLGEQFF
TGTGCCTCAGTGGACAGGGGGCTTGGTGAGCAGTTCTTC
>TRBD1|TRBJ1-3|TRBV2|NA
CASSVTGASTGNTIYF
TGTGCCAGCAGTGTGACAGGGGCATCAACCGGAAACACCATATATTTT
>NA|TRBJ2-7|TRBV6-6|NA
CATSRASYEQYF
TGTGCCACCTCGAGAGCTTCCTACGAGCAGTACTTC
>NA|TRBJ2-2|TRBV28|NA
CATLRGELFF
TGTGCCACCCTTCGGGGGGAGCTGTTTTTT